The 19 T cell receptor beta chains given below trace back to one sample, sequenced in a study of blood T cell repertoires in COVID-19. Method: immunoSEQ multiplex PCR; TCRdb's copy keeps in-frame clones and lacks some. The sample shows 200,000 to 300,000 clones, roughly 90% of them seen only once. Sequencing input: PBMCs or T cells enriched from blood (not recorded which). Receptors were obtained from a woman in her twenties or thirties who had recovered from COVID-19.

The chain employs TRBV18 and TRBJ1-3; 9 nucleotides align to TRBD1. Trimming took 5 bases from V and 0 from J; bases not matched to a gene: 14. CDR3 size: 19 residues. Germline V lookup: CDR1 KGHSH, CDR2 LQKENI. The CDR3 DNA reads TGTGCCAGCTCAACGACAGTGCCGGGACAGGGAAGCTCTGGAAACACCATATATTTT. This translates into CASSTTVPGQGSSGNTIYF.

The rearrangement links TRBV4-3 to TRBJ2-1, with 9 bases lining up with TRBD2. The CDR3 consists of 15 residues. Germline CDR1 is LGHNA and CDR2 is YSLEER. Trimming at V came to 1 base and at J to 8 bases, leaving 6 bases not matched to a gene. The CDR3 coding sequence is TGCGCCAGCAGCCAAGTCCGCCGGACTAGCGATGAGCAGTTCTTC. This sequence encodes CASSQVRRTSDEQFF.

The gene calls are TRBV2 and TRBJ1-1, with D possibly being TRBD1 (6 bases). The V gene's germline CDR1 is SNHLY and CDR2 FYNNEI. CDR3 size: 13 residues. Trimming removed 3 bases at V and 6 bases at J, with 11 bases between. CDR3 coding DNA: TGTGCCAGCAGTGATAGGGGGACACCTGAAGCTTTCTTT. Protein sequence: CASSDRGTPEAFF. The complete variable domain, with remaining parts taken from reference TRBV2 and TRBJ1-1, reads EPEVTQTPSHQVTQMGQEVILRCVPISNHLYFYWYRQILGQKVEFLVSFYNNEISEKSEIFDDQFSVERPDGSNFTLKIRSTKLEDSAMYFCASSDRGTPEAFFGQGTRLTVV.

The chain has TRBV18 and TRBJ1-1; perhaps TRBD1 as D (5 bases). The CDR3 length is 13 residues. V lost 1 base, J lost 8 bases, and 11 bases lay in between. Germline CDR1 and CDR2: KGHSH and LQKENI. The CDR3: CASSPRQLEEAFF. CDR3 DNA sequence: TGTGCCAGCTCACCACGACAGCTCGAGGAAGCTTTCTTT.

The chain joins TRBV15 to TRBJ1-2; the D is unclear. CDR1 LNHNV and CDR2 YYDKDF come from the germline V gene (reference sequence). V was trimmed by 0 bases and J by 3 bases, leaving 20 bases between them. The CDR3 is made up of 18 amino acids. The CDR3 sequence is CATSRDPRSAESYYGYTF. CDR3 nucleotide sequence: TGTGCCACCAGCAGAGATCCTAGGTCCGCGGAATCCTACTATGGCTACACCTTC.

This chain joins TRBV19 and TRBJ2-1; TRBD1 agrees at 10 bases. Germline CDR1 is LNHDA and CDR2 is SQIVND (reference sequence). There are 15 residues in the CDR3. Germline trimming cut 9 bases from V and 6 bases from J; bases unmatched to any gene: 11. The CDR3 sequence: CASEEGQGPTNEQFF. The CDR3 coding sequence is TGTGCCAGCGAGGAGGGACAGGGGCCCACCAATGAGCAGTTCTTC. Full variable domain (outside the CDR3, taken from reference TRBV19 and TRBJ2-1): DGGITQSPKYLFRKEGQNVTLSCEQNLNHDAMYWYRQDPGQGLRLIYYSQIVNDFQKGDIAEGYSVSREKKESFPLTVTSAQKNPTAFYLCASEEGQGPTNEQFFGPGTRLTVL.

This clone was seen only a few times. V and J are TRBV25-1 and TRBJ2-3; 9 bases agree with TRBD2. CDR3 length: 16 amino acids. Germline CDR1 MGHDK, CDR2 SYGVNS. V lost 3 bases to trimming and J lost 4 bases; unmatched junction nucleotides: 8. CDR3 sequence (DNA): TGTGCCAGCAGTGACCGGACTAGCGTATACCCAGATACGCAGTATTTT. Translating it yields CASSDRTSVYPDTQYF.

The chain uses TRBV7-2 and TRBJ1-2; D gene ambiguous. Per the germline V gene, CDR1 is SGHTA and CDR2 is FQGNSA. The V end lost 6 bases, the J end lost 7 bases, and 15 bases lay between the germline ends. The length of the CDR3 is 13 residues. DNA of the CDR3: TGTGCCAGCAGTCCAACGGGGATGACTGGCTACACCTTC. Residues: CASSPTGMTGYTF.

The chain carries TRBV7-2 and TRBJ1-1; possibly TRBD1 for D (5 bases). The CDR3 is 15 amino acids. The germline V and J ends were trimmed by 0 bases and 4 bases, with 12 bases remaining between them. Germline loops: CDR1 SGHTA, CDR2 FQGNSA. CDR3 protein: CASSLAANGGTEAFF. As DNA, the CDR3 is TGTGCCAGCAGCTTAGCGGCCAACGGGGGCACTGAAGCTTTCTTT.

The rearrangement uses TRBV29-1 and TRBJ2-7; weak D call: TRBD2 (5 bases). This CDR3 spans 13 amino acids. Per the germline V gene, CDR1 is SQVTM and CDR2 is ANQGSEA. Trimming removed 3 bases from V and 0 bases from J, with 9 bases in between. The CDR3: CSVDQLDSYEQYF. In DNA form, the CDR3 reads TGCAGCGTTGACCAACTAGACTCCTACGAGCAGTACTTC.

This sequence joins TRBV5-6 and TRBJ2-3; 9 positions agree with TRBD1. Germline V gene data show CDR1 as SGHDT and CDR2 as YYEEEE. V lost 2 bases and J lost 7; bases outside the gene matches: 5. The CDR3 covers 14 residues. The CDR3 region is CASSLGQGTHTQYF. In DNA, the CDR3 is TGTGCCAGCAGCTTAGGACAGGGGACTCATACGCAGTATTTT.

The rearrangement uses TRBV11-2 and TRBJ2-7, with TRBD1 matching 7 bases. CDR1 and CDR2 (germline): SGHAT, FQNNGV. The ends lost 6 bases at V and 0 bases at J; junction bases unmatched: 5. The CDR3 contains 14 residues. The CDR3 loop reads CASRPGTVSYEQYF. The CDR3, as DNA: TGTGCCAGCAGACCCGGGACAGTCTCCTACGAGCAGTACTTC.

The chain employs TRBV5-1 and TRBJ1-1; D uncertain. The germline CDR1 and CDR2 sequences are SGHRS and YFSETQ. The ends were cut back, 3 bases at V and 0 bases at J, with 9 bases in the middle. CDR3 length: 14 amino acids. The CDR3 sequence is CASSSSSMNTEAFF. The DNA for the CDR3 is TGCGCCAGCAGCTCTAGTTCCATGAACACTGAAGCTTTCTTT.

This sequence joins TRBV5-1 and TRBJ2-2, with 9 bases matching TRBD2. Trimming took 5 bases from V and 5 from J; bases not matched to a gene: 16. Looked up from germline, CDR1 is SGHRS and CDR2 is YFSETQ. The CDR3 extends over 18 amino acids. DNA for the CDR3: TGCGCCAGCAGATATAAACCCCGGACTAGCGCTAAAACCGGGGAGCTGTTTTTT. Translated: CASRYKPRTSAKTGELFF.

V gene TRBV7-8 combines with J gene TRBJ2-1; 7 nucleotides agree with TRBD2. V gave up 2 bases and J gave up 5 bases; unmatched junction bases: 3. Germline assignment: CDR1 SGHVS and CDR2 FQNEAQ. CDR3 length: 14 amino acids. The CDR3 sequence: CASSLLADHNEQFF. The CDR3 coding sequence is TGTGCCAGCAGCTTACTAGCGGACCACAATGAGCAGTTCTTC.

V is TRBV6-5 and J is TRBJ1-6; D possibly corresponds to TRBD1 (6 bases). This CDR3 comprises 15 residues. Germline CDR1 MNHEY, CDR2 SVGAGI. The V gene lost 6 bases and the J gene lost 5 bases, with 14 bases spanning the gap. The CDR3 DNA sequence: TGTGCCAGCAGACAAGGCCGACAGGATAATTCACCCCTCCACTTT. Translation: CASRQGRQDNSPLHF.

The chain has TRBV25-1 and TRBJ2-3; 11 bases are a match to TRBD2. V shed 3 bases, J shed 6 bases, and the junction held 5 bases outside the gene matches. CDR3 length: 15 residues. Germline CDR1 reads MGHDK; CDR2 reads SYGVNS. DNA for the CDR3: TGTGCCAGCAGTGACACTAGCGGGAGTGGTGATACGCAGTATTTT. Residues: CASSDTSGSGDTQYF.

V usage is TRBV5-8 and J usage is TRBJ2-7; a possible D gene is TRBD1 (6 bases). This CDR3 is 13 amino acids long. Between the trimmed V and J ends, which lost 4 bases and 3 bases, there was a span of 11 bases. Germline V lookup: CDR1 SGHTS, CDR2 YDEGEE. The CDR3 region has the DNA TGTGCCAGCAGCAAGGGACATATCTACGAGCAGTACTTC. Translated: CASSKGHIYEQYF.

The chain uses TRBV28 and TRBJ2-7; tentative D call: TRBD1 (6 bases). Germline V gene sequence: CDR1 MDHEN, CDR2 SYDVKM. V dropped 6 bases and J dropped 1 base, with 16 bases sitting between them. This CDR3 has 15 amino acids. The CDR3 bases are TGTGCCAGCAGCCCCGCAGGGGTACCTTCCTACGAGCAGTACTTC. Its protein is CASSPAGVPSYEQYF.